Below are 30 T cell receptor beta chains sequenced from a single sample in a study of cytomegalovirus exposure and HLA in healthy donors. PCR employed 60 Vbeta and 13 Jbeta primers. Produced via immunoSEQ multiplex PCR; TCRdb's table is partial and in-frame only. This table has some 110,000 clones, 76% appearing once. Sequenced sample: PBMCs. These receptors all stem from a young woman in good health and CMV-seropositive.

The CDR3 loop reads CASSLTTRGPYGYTF. The CDR3 DNA is TGTGCCAGCAGTTTAACAACCAGGGGTCCTTATGGCTACACCTTC. The gene calls are TRBV27 and TRBJ1-2; a possible D gene is TRBD1 (6 bases). In germline, CDR1 is MNHEY, CDR2 SMNVEV (reference sequence). The CDR3 runs 15 residues. V lost 2 bases to trimming and J lost 5 bases, with 15 bases between them.

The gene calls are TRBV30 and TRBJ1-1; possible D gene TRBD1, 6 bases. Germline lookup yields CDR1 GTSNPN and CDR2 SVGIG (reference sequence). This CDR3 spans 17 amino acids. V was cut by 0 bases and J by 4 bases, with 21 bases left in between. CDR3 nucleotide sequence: TGTGCCTGGAGTGTACCGGGCCCCCAGGGGAGACTCACTGAAGCTTTCTTT. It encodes CAWSVPGPQGRLTEAFF.

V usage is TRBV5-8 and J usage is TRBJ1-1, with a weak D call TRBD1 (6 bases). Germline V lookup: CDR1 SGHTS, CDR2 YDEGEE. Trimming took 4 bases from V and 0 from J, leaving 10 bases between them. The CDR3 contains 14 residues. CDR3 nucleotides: TGTGCCAGCAGCCTCCGGGACATGAACACTGAAGCTTTCTTT. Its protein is CASSLRDMNTEAFF.

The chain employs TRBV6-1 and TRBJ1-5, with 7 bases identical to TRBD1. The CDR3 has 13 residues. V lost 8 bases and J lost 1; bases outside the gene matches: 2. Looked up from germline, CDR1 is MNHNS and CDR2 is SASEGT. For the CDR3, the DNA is TGTGCCAGCTGGGACAGAAGCAATCAGCCCCAGCATTTT. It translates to CASWDRSNQPQHF.

The DNA of the CDR3 is TGTGCCAGCAGCTTAGAGCGGTACTACGAGCAGTACTTC. It encodes CASSLERYYEQYF. The chain is built from TRBV7-8 and TRBJ2-7; tentative D call: TRBD2 (5 bases). CDR1 is SGHVS and CDR2 is FQNEAQ in the germline V gene. There are 13 residues in the CDR3. Trimming pared 1 base from V and 3 bases from J, leaving 7 bases between.

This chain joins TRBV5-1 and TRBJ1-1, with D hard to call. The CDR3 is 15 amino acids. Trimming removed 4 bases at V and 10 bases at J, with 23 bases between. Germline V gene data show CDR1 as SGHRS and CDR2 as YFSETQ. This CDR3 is CASSLGPDQLEGAFF. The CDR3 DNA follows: TGCGCCAGCAGCCTTGGACCGGACCAGCTTGAGGGAGCTTTCTTT.

As DNA, the CDR3 is TGTGCCAGCAGCCAAGAAGCTCGGGGTAGGGCTTTCTTT. Residues: CASSQEARGRAFF. V and J are TRBV11-3 and TRBJ1-1; D not resolved. Trimming shortened V by 5 bases and J by 11 bases, and 18 bases separated the two germline ends. Germline-derived CDR1 and CDR2 are SGHNT and YENEEA. The CDR3 is 13 amino acids. The full variable domain, completed using reference TRBV11-3 and TRBJ1-1, is EAGVVQSPRYKIIEKKQPVAFWCNPISGHNTLYWYLQNLGQGPELLIRYENEEAVDDSQLPKDRFSAERLKGVDSTLKIQPAELGDSAVYLCASSQEARGRAFFGQGTRLTVV.

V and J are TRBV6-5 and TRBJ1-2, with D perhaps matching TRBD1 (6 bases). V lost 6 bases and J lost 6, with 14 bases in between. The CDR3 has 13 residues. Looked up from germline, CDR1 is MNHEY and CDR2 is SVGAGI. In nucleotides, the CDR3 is TGTGCCAGCAGGGAAACAGGGAGTCATGGCTACACCTTC. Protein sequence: CASRETGSHGYTF.

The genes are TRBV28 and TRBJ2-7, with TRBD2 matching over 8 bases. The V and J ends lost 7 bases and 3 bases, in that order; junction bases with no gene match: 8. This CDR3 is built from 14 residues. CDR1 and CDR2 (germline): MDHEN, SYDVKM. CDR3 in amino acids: CASNSGGGIYEQYF. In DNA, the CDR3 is TGTGCCAGCAACTCGGGCGGGGGGATCTACGAGCAGTACTTC.

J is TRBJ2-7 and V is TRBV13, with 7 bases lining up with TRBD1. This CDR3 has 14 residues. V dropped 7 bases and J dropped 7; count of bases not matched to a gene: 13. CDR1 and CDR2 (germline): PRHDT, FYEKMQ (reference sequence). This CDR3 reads CASTKTGSLQEQYF. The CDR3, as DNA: TGTGCCAGCACCAAGACAGGGTCGCTGCAGGAGCAGTACTTC.

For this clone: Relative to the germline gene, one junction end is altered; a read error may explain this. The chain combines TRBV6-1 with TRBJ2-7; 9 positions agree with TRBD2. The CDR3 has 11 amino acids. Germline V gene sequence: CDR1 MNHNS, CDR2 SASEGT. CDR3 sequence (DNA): TGTGCCAGCAGTGAAGGGCGGGAGGGCCAGTTC. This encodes CASSEGREGQF.

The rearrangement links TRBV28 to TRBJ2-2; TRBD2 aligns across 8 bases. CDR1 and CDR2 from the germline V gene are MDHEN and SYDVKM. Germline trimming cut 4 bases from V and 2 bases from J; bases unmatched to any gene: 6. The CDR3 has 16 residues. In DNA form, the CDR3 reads TGTGCCAGCAGTTCCCAGACTAGCGAAAACACCGGGGAGCTGTTTTTT. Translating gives CASSSQTSENTGELFF. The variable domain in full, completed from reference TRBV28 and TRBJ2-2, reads DVKVTQSSRYLVKRTGEKVFLECVQDMDHENMFWYRQDPGLGLRLIYFSYDVKMKEKGDIPEGYSVSREKKERFSLILESASTNQTSMYLCASSSQTSENTGELFFGEGSRLTVL.

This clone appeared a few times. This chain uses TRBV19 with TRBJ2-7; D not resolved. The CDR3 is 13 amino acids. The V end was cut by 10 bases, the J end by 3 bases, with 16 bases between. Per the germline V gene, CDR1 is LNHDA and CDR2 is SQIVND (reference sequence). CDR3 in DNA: TGTGCCACGAGGTCGACGGAATACTACGAGCAGTACTTC. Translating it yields CATRSTEYYEQYF. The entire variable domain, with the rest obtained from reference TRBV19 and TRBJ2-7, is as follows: DGGITQSPKYLFRKEGQNVTLSCEQNLNHDAMYWYRQDPGQGLRLIYYSQIVNDFQKGDIAEGYSVSREKKESFPLTVTSAQKNPTAFYLCATRSTEYYEQYFGPGTRLTVT.

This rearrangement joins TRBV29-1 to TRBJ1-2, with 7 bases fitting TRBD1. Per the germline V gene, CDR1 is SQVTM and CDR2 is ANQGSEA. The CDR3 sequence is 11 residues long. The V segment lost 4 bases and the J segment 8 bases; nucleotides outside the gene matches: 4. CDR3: CSVGDSKGYTF. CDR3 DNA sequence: TGCAGCGTTGGGGACAGTAAAGGCTACACCTTC. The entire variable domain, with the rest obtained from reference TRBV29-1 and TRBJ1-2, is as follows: SAVISQKPSRDICQRGTSLTIQCQVDSQVTMMFWYRQQPGQSLTLIATANQGSEATYESGFVIDKFPISRPNLTFSTLTVSNMSPEDSSIYLCSVGDSKGYTFGSGTRLTVV.

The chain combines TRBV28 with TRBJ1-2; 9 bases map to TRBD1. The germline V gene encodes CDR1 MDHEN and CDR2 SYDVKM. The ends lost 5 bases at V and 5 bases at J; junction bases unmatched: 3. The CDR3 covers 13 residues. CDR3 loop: CASSHRGRYGYTF. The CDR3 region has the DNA TGTGCCAGCAGTCACAGGGGGCGTTATGGCTACACCTTC.

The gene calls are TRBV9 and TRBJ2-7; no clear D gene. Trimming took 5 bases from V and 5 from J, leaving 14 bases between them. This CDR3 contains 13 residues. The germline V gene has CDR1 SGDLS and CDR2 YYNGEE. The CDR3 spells CASSNTPSNEQYF. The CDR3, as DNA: TGTGCCAGCAGTAATACTCCTTCCAACGAGCAGTACTTC.

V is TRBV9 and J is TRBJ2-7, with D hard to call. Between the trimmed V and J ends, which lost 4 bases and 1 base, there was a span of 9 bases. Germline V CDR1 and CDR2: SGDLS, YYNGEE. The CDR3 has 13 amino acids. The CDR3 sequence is CASSPTDSYEQYF. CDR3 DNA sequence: TGTGCCAGCAGCCCCACAGATTCCTACGAGCAGTACTTC.

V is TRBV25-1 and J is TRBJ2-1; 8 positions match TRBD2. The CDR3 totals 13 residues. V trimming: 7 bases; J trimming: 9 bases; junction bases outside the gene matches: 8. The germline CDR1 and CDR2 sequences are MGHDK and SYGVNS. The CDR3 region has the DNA TGTGCCAGCACCGGACTAGCTATCTCTGAGCAGTTCTTC. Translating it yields CASTGLAISEQFF.

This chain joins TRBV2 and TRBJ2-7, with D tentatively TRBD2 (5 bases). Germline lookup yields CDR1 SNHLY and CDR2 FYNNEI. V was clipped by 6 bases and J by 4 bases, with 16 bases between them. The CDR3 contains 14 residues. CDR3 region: CASSPEIGKYEQYF. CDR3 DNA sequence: TGTGCCAGCAGCCCTGAGATCGGGAAATACGAGCAGTACTTC.

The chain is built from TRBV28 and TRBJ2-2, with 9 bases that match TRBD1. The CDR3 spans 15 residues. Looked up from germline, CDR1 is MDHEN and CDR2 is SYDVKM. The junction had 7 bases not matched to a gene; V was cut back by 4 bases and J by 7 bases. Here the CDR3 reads CASSSGQGGSGELFF. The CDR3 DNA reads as TGTGCCAGCAGTTCGGGACAGGGAGGGAGCGGGGAGCTGTTTTTT.

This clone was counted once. CDR3 DNA sequence: TGTGCCAGCAGCGGGGACAGGGGCCTCTATGGCTACACCTTC. Its translation: CASSGDRGLYGYTF. The chain carries TRBV9 and TRBJ1-2; 10 bases match TRBD1. Germline V gene sequence: CDR1 SGDLS, CDR2 YYNGEE. J lost 4 bases, V lost 3 bases, and 3 bases had no gene match. The CDR3 spans 14 residues.

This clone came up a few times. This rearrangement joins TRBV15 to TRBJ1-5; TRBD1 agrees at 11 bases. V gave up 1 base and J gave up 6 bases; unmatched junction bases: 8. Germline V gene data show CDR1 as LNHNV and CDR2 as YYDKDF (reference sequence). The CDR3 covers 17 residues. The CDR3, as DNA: TGTGCCACCAGCAGAGCCCCGGACAGGGGGCCTAGTCAGCCCCAGCATTTT. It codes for CATSRAPDRGPSQPQHF.

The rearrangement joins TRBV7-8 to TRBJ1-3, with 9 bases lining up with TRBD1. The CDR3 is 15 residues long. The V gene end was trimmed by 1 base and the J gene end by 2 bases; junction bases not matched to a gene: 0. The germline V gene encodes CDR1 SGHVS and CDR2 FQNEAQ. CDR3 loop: CASSLGQGAGNTIYF. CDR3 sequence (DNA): TGTGCCAGCAGCTTAGGACAGGGGGCTGGAAACACCATATATTTT.

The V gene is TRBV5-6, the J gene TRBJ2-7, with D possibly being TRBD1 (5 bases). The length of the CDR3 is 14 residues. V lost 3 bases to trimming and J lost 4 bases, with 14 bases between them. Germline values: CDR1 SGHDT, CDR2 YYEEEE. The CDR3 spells CASSYDRTTYEQYF. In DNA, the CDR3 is TGTGCCAGCAGCTACGACAGAACCACTTACGAGCAGTACTTC.

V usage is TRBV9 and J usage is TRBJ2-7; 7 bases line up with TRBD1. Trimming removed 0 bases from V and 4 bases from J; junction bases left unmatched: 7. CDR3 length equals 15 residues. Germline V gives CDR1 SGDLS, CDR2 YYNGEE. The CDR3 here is CASSVAEGQVYEQYF. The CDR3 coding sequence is TGTGCCAGCAGCGTAGCTGAAGGACAGGTATACGAGCAGTACTTC.

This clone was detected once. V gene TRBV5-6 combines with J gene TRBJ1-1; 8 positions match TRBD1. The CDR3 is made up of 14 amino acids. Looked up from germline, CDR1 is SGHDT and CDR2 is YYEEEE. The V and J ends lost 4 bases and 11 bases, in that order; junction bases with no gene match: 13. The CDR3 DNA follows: TGTGCCAGCAGCCAACTGAAGGACAGGGCCCAGGCTTTCTTT. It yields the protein CASSQLKDRAQAFF.

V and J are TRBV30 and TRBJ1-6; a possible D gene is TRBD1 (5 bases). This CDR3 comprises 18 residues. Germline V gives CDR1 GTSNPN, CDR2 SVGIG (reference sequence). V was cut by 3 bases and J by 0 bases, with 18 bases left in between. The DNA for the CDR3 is TGTGCCTGGAGATTGAACATCCTAAGGGGCTCCTATAATTCACCCCTCCACTTT. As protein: CAWRLNILRGSYNSPLHF.

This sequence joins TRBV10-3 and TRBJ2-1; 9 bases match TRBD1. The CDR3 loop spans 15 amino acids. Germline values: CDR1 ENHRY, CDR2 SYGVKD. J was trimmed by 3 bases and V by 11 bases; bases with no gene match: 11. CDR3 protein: CAATPGTGIYNEQFF. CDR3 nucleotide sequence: TGTGCCGCAACCCCCGGGACAGGGATCTACAATGAGCAGTTCTTC.

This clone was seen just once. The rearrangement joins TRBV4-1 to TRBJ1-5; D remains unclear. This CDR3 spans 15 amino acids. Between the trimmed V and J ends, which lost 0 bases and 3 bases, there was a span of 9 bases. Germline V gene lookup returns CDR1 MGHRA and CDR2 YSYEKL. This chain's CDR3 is CASSQDPFPNQPQHF. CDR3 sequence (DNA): TGCGCCAGCAGCCAAGATCCCTTCCCCAATCAGCCCCAGCATTTT.

This chain's CDR3 is CASSSFLGTGIGYTF. CDR3 sequence (DNA): TGTGCCAGCAGTTCGTTCCTCGGGACAGGTATTGGCTACACCTTC. The chain has TRBV28 and TRBJ1-2, with 8 bases that match TRBD1. V lost 4 bases to trimming and J lost 7 bases; unmatched junction nucleotides: 11. CDR1 is MDHEN, CDR2 SYDVKM, per germline. The CDR3 loop spans 15 amino acids.